The 3 T cell receptor beta chains below come from one sample, sequenced in a study of tumor-infiltrating lymphocytes in primary liver carcinoma. Without any cell sorting, roughly 17-31 mg of bulk tissue yielded co-extracted RNA and DNA. Researchers generated TCR beta cDNA from approximately 500 ng of total RNA, relying on a constant-region primer. Slightly modified ARM-PCR, run as three nested multiplex PCR rounds, produced the TCR beta libraries. TRBV1-TRBV30 forward and Cbeta reverse primers drove the first two approximately 11-cycle rounds. One entry per CDR3 protein results from TCRdb running MiXCR on the multiplex PCR reads. The sample contains some 87,000 distinct CDR3 sequences, about 70% of which appear only once. Material: tumor-adjacent normal liver tissue. These receptors all stem from a middle-aged man with primary liver carcinoma and hepatitis B virus infection.

Comments on this clonotype: A much larger clone lies one base from this, so it may be a read error. The rearrangement joins TRBV5-5 to TRBJ2-2; 10 bases are a match to TRBD1. Germline loops: CDR1 SGHKS, CDR2 YYEKEE (reference sequence). The CDR3 is 16 amino acids. DNA for the CDR3: TGTACCAGCAGCTTGAGACAGGGGGCCGGGACCGGGGAGCTGTTTTTT. It is translated as CTSSLRQGAGTGELFF. The full variable domain, in which reference TRBV5-5 and TRBJ2-2 provide the parts outside the CDR3, is DAGVTQSPTHLIKTRGQQVTLRCSPISGHKSVSWYQQVLGQGPQFIFQYYEKEERGRGNFPDRFSARQFPNYSSELNVNALLLGDSALYLCTSSLRQGAGTGELFFGEGSRLTVL.

As for this clonotype: The germline gene is not matched at one end of the junction; a read error may be the cause. The chain carries TRBV6-5 and TRBJ2-5; the match to TRBD1 covers 7 bases. There are 13 residues in the CDR3. Germline V gene sequence: CDR1 MNHEY, CDR2 SVGAGI. This CDR3 is CVSRTGAKETQYF. CDR3 in DNA: TGTGTCAGCAGAACAGGGGCTAAGGAGACCCAGTACTTT.

About this clonotype: At one end the junction does not follow the germline gene, possibly because of a read error. The chain uses TRBV28 and TRBJ2-3; no firm D call. This CDR3 comprises 15 residues. Germline V gene lookup returns CDR1 MDHEN and CDR2 SYDVKM. For the CDR3, the DNA is TGTGCCAGCAGTTTTACGTCTTCTAGGGCAGATATGCAGAATTTT. Protein sequence: CASSFTSSRADMQNF.